The 20 T cell receptor beta chains listed next were all sequenced from one sample in a study of blood T cell repertoires in COVID-19. The data were produced by immunoSEQ multiplex PCR, yet TCRdb's version contains in-frame clones alone and is incomplete. The table includes approximately 140,000 clones, approximately 84% detected once. The source material was PBMCs or T cells enriched from blood (not recorded which). These receptors came from a woman between 50 and 59 years old with acute COVID-19.

This chain uses TRBV7-2 with TRBJ1-1; 9 bases fit TRBD1. Germline V CDR1 and CDR2: SGHTA, FQGNSA. The CDR3 contains 15 residues. Germline trimming cut 5 bases from V and 9 bases from J; bases unmatched to any gene: 13. The CDR3 region has the DNA TGTGCCAGCAGCACAGGACAGGGGAGAGGGAGGAAAGCTTTCTTT. Amino acid sequence: CASSTGQGRGRKAFF.

The CDR3 coding sequence is TGTGCCAGCAGTTTAGGCCAGGGGAACACCGGGGAGCTGTTTTTT. Its translation: CASSLGQGNTGELFF. The chain carries TRBV27 and TRBJ2-2, with D possibly matching TRBD1 (5 bases). This CDR3 is built from 15 residues. Per the germline V gene, CDR1 is MNHEY and CDR2 is SMNVEV (reference sequence). The ends were cut back, 2 bases at V and 1 base at J, with 8 bases in the middle.

CDR3 loop: CASSLQEVGNTEAFF. In nucleotides, the CDR3 is TGTGCCAGCAGCTTACAGGAGGTTGGGAACACTGAAGCTTTCTTT. V and J are TRBV7-8 and TRBJ1-1; D is ambiguous. The CDR3 totals 15 residues. Trimming left V 2 bases short and J 1 base short, with 11 bases between. Germline CDR1 is SGHVS and CDR2 is FQNEAQ.

The CDR3 spells CASRGGLAGVETQYF. DNA of the CDR3: TGTGCCAGCAGAGGAGGACTAGCGGGAGTTGAGACCCAGTACTTC. The gene calls are TRBV11-3 and TRBJ2-5; the match to TRBD2 covers 13 bases. This CDR3 spans 15 amino acids. The V gene's germline CDR1 is SGHNT and CDR2 YENEEA. V was pared by 6 bases and J by 5 bases, with 6 bases of the junction left unmatched.

The chain recombines TRBV5-8 with TRBJ1-5, with TRBD1 matching 10 bases. Trimming at V came to 4 bases and at J to 4 bases, leaving 8 bases not matched to a gene. The CDR3 spans 16 residues. Germline CDR1 and CDR2: SGHTS and YDEGEE. In DNA form, the CDR3 reads TGTGCCAGCAGCCCCCAGACAGGGGGCGGGAATCAGCCCCAGCATTTT. Its translation: CASSPQTGGGNQPQHF.

The chain uses TRBV4-2 and TRBJ2-7, with 9 positions matching TRBD2. The CDR3 is 17 amino acids. Germline assignment: CDR1 LGHNA and CDR2 YNFKEQ. Losses at the gene ends were 3 bases for V and 2 bases for J; bases not matched to a gene: 11. The CDR3 nucleotides are TGTGCCAGCAGCCAGCAGGAGACTAGCGGATTGACCTACGAGCAGTACTTC. Translation: CASSQQETSGLTYEQYF.

V is TRBV12-5 and J is TRBJ2-1; D remains unclear. Trimming left V 2 bases short and J 6 bases short, with 11 bases between. The CDR3 runs to 14 residues. Germline-derived CDR1 and CDR2 are LGHNT and FRNRAP. DNA of the CDR3: TGTGCTAGTGGTTTGTTCCAGGCGTCCAATGAGCAGTTCTTC. This translates into CASGLFQASNEQFF. Drawing the rest from reference TRBV12-5 and TRBJ2-1, the complete variable domain is DARVTQTPRHKVTEMGQEVTMRCQPILGHNTVFWYRQTMMQGLELLAYFRNRAPLDDSGMPKDRFSAEMPDATLATLKIQPSEPRDSAVYFCASGLFQASNEQFFGPGTRLTVL.

The CDR3 bases are TGTGCCAGCAGTTTCGGGGGACGCAATGAGCAGTTCTTC. It translates to CASSFGGRNEQFF. This chain connects TRBV27 to TRBJ2-1; D possibly corresponds to TRBD2 (6 bases). The CDR3 consists of 13 residues. V lost 3 bases to trimming and J lost 6 bases, with 9 bases between them. CDR1 MNHEY and CDR2 SMNVEV come from the germline V gene (reference sequence).

The chain joins TRBV20-1 to TRBJ2-1; D is perhaps TRBD1 (5 bases). V gave up 6 bases and J gave up 6 bases, with 18 bases separating them. Germline V CDR1 and CDR2: DFQATT, SNEGSKA (reference sequence). The CDR3 sequence is 14 residues long. The CDR3 loop is CSASTGKGPNEQFF. The CDR3 DNA follows: TGCAGTGCGAGTACAGGAAAAGGGCCCAATGAGCAGTTCTTC.

The chain couples TRBV9 to TRBJ1-2, with D hard to call. The V end was cut by 0 bases, the J end by 8 bases, with 8 bases between. This CDR3 is built from 12 residues. CDR1 and CDR2 (germline): SGDLS, YYNGEE. This CDR3 reads CASSVDVGGYTF. The CDR3 bases are TGTGCCAGCAGCGTAGACGTGGGCGGCTACACCTTC.

The V and J genes are TRBV5-5 and TRBJ1-2; TRBD1 agrees at 7 bases. The CDR3 contains 14 residues. Germline V lookup: CDR1 SGHKS, CDR2 YYEKEE (reference sequence). Germline trimming cut 3 bases from V and 2 bases from J; bases unmatched to any gene: 4. The CDR3 loop reads CASSWDSPNYGYTF. The CDR3 nucleotides are TGTGCCAGCAGCTGGGACAGCCCAAACTATGGCTACACCTTC.

The genes are TRBV3-1 (or the pseudogene TRBV3-2) and TRBJ2-5, with 16 bases lining up with TRBD2. The ends lost 0 bases at V and 5 bases at J; junction bases unmatched: 15. The CDR3 is 21 residues long. Germline CDR1 and CDR2: LGHDT and YNNKEL (reference sequence). The CDR3: CASSQEPPGTSGRAGRETQYF. The CDR3 bases are TGTGCCAGCAGCCAAGAGCCCCCCGGGACTAGCGGGAGGGCCGGTCGGGAGACCCAGTACTTC.

The CDR3 loop is CAISGIDRGSDGYTF. The CDR3 nucleotides are TGTGCCATCAGTGGTATAGACAGGGGATCGGATGGCTACACCTTC. The J gene is TRBJ1-2, the V gene TRBV10-3, with 8 bases fitting TRBD1. V trimming: 4 bases; J trimming: 6 bases; junction bases outside the gene matches: 10. CDR3 length: 15 amino acids. The V gene's germline CDR1 is ENHRY and CDR2 SYGVKD.

V usage is TRBV7-9 and J usage is TRBJ1-1; D is uncertain. Germline-derived CDR1 and CDR2 are SEHNR and FQNEAQ (reference sequence). The CDR3 is 13 amino acids. The V and J ends lost 3 bases and 1 base respectively, with 6 bases between them. The DNA of the CDR3 is TGTGCCAGCAGCTTGACACCGAACACTGAAGCTTTCTTT. Its protein product is CASSLTPNTEAFF.

The V gene is TRBV2, the J gene TRBJ1-4; D is uncertain. The V and J ends lost 8 bases and 8 bases respectively, with 6 bases between them. The CDR3 sequence is 10 residues long. Germline lookup yields CDR1 SNHLY and CDR2 FYNNEI. The CDR3 coding sequence is TGTGCCAGCTTCAGGGAAAAACTGTTTTTT. It encodes CASFREKLFF.

This sequence joins TRBV19 and TRBJ1-3; possibly TRBD1 for D (6 bases). Germline V lookup: CDR1 LNHDA, CDR2 SQIVND (reference sequence). V lost 3 bases to trimming and J lost 1 base, with 13 bases between them. This CDR3 contains 16 residues. This CDR3 reads CASSILQGRSGNTIYF. CDR3 DNA sequence: TGTGCCAGTAGTATTCTGCAGGGGAGATCTGGAAACACCATATATTTT.

V and J are TRBV5-1 and TRBJ1-1; 9 nucleotides line up with TRBD1. Germline V gene lookup returns CDR1 SGHRS and CDR2 YFSETQ. The CDR3 length is 16 residues. Trimming cost V 3 bases and J 4 bases; bases outside gene matches: 10. This CDR3 is CASSYVSGQGTTEAFF. For the CDR3, the DNA is TGCGCCAGCAGCTACGTCTCGGGACAGGGTACCACTGAAGCTTTCTTT.

With respect to this clone: Other DNA sequences within the sample encode an identical CDR3. The rearrangement links TRBV7-9 to TRBJ1-2; D is ambiguous. Trimming removed 1 base at V and 3 bases at J, with 6 bases between. CDR1 and CDR2 from the germline V gene are SEHNR and FQNEAQ (reference sequence). The CDR3 runs to 13 residues. The CDR3 is CASSLGGDYGYTF. The CDR3 DNA is TGTGCCAGCAGCTTAGGCGGGGACTATGGCTACACCTTC.

The gene calls are TRBV2 and TRBJ1-5; D gene unclear. Germline loops: CDR1 SNHLY, CDR2 FYNNEI. The CDR3 loop spans 13 amino acids. V lost 10 bases and J lost 3, with 13 bases in between. CDR3 in amino acids: CATGEGNNQPQHF. CDR3 DNA sequence: TGTGCCACCGGGGAAGGGAACAATCAGCCCCAGCATTTT.

In regard to this clone: The same CDR3 arises from other DNA sequences in this sample as well. This chain joins TRBV7-9 and TRBJ2-5; D might be TRBD2 (6 bases). The CDR3 contains 14 residues. V lost 1 base and J lost 1, with 7 bases in between. CDR1 and CDR2 (germline): SEHNR, FQNEAQ (reference sequence). CDR3 in amino acids: CASSLGGVQETQYF. The DNA of the CDR3 is TGTGCCAGCAGCTTAGGCGGGGTCCAAGAGACCCAGTACTTC. Together with reference TRBV7-9 and TRBJ2-5, the CDR3 gives the full variable domain: DTGVSQNPRHKITKRGQNVTFRCDPISEHNRLYWYRQTLGQGPEFLTYFQNEAQLEKSRLLSDRFSAERPKGSFSTLEIQRTEQGDSAMYLCASSLGGVQETQYFGPGTRLLVL.